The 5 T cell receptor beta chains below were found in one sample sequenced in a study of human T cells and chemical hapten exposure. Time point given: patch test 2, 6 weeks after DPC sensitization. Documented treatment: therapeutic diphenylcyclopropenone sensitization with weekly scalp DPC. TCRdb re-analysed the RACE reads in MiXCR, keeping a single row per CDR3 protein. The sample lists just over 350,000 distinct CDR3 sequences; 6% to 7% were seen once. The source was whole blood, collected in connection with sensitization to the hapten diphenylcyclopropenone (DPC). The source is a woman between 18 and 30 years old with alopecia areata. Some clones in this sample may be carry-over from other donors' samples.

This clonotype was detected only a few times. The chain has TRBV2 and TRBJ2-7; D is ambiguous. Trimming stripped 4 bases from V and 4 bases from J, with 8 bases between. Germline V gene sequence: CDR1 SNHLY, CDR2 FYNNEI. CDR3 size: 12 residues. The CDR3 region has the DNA TGTGCCAGCAGTGCTAGGGAATACGAGCAGTACTTC. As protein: CASSAREYEQYF. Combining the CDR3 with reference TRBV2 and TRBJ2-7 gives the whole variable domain EPEVTQTPSHQVTQMGQEVILRCVPISNHLYFYWYRQILGQKVEFLVSFYNNEISEKSEIFDDQFSVERPDGSNFTLKIRSTKLEDSAMYFCASSAREYEQYFGPGTRLTVT.

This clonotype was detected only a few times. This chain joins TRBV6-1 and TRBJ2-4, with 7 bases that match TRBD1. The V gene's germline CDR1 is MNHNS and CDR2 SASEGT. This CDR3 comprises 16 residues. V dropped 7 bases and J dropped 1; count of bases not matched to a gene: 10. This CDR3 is CASNLIGGRAKNIQYF. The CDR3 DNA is TGTGCCAGCAACCTAATAGGGGGCCGGGCCAAAAACATTCAGTACTTC.

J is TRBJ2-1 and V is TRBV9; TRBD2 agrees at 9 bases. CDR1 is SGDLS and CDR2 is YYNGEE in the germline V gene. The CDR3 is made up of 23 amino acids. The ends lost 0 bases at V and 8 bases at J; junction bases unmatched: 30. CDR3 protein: CASSVGLGSEAGGLSPKWYEQFF. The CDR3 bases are TGTGCCAGCAGCGTAGGATTGGGGAGCGAAGCGGGGGGCCTAAGTCCGAAATGGTATGAGCAGTTCTTC.

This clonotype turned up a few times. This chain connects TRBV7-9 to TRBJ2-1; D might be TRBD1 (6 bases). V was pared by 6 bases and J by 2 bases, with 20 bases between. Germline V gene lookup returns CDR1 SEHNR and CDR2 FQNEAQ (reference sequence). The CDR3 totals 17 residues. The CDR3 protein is CASSQGPGQQTYNEQFF. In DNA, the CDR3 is TGTGCCAGCAGTCAAGGCCCAGGACAGCAAACCTACAATGAGCAGTTCTTC.

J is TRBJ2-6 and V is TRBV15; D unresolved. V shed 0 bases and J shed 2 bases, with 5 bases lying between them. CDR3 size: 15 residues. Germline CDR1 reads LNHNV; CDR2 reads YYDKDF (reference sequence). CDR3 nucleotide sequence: TGTGCCACCAGCAGAGATCCCACTGGGGCCAACGTCCTGACTTTC. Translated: CATSRDPTGANVLTF.